The 27 T cell receptor beta chains presented below share a single source sample, sequenced in a study of identical twins. TCRdb fed the 5' RACE reads into MiXCR, producing one record per CDR3 protein. This table has nearly 650,000 distinct CDR3 sequences, roughly 7.2% appearing once. These data were also filed under a second study, of yellow fever vaccine responses in identical twins.

The sequencing sample was made of PBMCs. Receptors originate from a young woman in good health.

This clonotype was observed at least ten times. The chain couples TRBV29-1 to TRBJ2-2; D perhaps matches TRBD2 (6 bases). The V end was cut by 4 bases, the J end by 6 bases, with 15 bases between. This CDR3 is 14 amino acids long. Germline assignment: CDR1 SQVTM and CDR2 ANQGSEA. The CDR3 sequence is CSVVFGRRAGELFF. The CDR3 DNA reads as TGCAGCGTTGTCTTCGGGAGAAGGGCCGGGGAGCTGTTTTTT.

This clonotype was observed a few times. V and J are TRBV6-2 or TRBV6-3 and TRBJ2-1; no reliable D call. The V end was cut by 5 bases, the J end by 3 bases, with 23 bases between. Germline V gives CDR1 MNHEY, CDR2 SVGEGT. The CDR3 is 18 residues long. The CDR3 loop reads CASSPSRPTTLIYNEQFF. The CDR3 nucleotides read TGTGCCAGCAGTCCCTCGAGACCGACCACTCTTATCTACAATGAGCAGTTCTTC.

On this clonotype itself: This clone may be a read error of a much larger clone one base away. The chain is built from TRBV29-1 and TRBJ2-6; D uncertain. Trimming took 6 bases from V and 0 from J, leaving 18 bases between them. The germline CDR1 and CDR2 sequences are SQVTM and ANQGSEA. This CDR3 is 17 amino acids long. CDR3 in amino acids: CSVQSGSSGSGANVLTF. The CDR3 region has the DNA TGCAGCGTCCAATCCGGGTCCTCCGGCTCTGGGGCCAACGTCCTGACTTTC.

Only a few counts were recorded for this clonotype. This sequence joins TRBV5-1 and TRBJ2-1, with 10 bases fitting TRBD2. Unmatched junction bases numbered 7, after V lost 7 bases and J lost 3 bases. Germline lookup yields CDR1 SGHRS and CDR2 YFSETQ. This CDR3 comprises 15 residues. CDR3 amino acids: CASQRGGLGYNEQFF. Written as DNA, the CDR3 is TGCGCCAGCCAGCGGGGGGGCTTGGGCTACAATGAGCAGTTCTTC.

This clonotype was counted between two and nine times. The J gene is TRBJ1-2, the V gene TRBV5-1, with TRBD1 matching 8 bases. The CDR3 contains 15 residues. Trimming at V came to 3 bases and at J to 7 bases, leaving 11 bases not matched to a gene. Germline-derived CDR1 and CDR2 are SGHRS and YFSETQ. CDR3 loop: CASSSFTGGKGGYTF. The CDR3, as DNA: TGCGCCAGCAGCTCATTCACAGGGGGGAAGGGTGGCTACACCTTC. The variable domain in full, completed from reference TRBV5-1 and TRBJ1-2, reads KAGVTQTPRYLIKTRGQQVTLSCSPISGHRSVSWYQQTPGQGLQFLFEYFSETQRNKGNFPGRFSGRQFSNSRSEMNVSTLELGDSALYLCASSSFTGGKGGYTFGSGTRLTVV.

This clonotype was observed a few times. The chain employs TRBV11-1 and TRBJ2-3; the D call may be TRBD1 or TRBD2 (5 bases each). This CDR3 comprises 19 residues. The V end was cut by 1 base, the J end by 0 bases, with 20 bases between. The germline V gene has CDR1 SGHAT and CDR2 FQDESV (reference sequence). CDR3 amino acids: CASSLEGPATGWSTDTQYF. In nucleotides, the CDR3 is TGTGCCAGCAGCTTAGAGGGGCCCGCTACGGGGTGGAGCACAGATACGCAGTATTTT.

The chain carries TRBV5-1 and TRBJ1-4; D is undetermined. Looked up from germline, CDR1 is SGHRS and CDR2 is YFSETQ. The length of the CDR3 is 12 residues. V dropped 5 bases and J dropped 6 bases, with 8 bases sitting between them. CDR3: CASRSDDEKLFF. The CDR3, as DNA: TGCGCCAGCAGAAGTGATGATGAAAAACTGTTTTTT.

The V and J genes are TRBV7-2 and TRBJ2-7; D ambiguous. V lost 1 base and J lost 4, with 11 bases in between. This CDR3 contains 14 residues. Germline V gene data show CDR1 as SGHTA and CDR2 as FQGNSA. The chain's CDR3 is CASSLDPVQYEQYF. The CDR3 coding sequence is TGTGCCAGCAGCTTAGATCCAGTCCAGTACGAGCAGTACTTC. Full variable domain (missing parts from reference TRBV7-2 and TRBJ2-7): GAGVSQSPSNKVTEKGKDVELRCDPISGHTALYWYRQSLGQGLEFLIYFQGNSAPDKSGLPSDRFSAERTGGSVSTLTIQRTQQEDSAVYLCASSLDPVQYEQYFGPGTRLTVT.

The rearrangement joins TRBV5-1 to TRBJ2-7; D is undetermined. The germline V and J ends were trimmed by 0 bases and 4 bases, with 11 bases remaining between them. The CDR3 length is 14 residues. The germline gives CDR1 SGHRS, CDR2 YFSETQ. The CDR3 region is CASSLGLDLYEQYF. Here the CDR3 DNA reads TGCGCCAGCAGCTTGGGCCTTGATCTATACGAGCAGTACTTC.

With respect to this clonotype: Since a much larger clone is just one base distant, this may be a read error. The chain combines TRBV20-1 with TRBJ2-7; TRBD2 matches 7 bases. This CDR3 spans 11 amino acids. In germline, CDR1 is DFQATT, CDR2 SNEGSKA (reference sequence). The CDR3 DNA sequence: TGCGGTGCTAGGGGAGGGAGCGAGCAGTACGTC. Protein sequence: CGARGGSEQYV.

This clonotype came up many times. The chain uses TRBV12-3 or TRBV12-4 and TRBJ1-6; D unresolved. V lost 3 bases, J lost 5 bases, and 8 bases lay in between. This CDR3 comprises 14 residues. The CDR3 sequence is CASSFGTDNSPLHF. DNA for the CDR3: TGTGCCAGCAGTTTCGGAACTGATAATTCACCCCTCCACTTT.

This clonotype has ten or more counts. The chain has TRBV7-9 and TRBJ2-7; TRBD1 is a possible D gene (5 bases). CDR3 length: 16 amino acids. The V gene lost 4 bases and the J gene lost 0 bases, with 16 bases spanning the gap. Germline CDR1 and CDR2: SEHNR and FQNEAQ (reference sequence). CDR3 loop: CASSSPQGLSSYEQYF. CDR3 nucleotides: TGTGCCAGCAGCTCCCCCCAGGGCTTAAGCTCCTACGAGCAGTACTTC.

The rearrangement links TRBV7-2 to TRBJ2-3; 14 bases fit TRBD2. CDR3 size: 17 residues. V trimming: 5 bases; J trimming: 2 bases; junction bases outside the gene matches: 6. Looked up from germline, CDR1 is SGHTA and CDR2 is FQGNSA. DNA for the CDR3: TGTGCCAGCAGCCCGACTAGCGGGGGGGCCTACACAGATACGCAGTATTTT. It yields the protein CASSPTSGGAYTDTQYF.

This sequence joins TRBV5-5 and TRBJ2-7, with D uncertain. The length of the CDR3 is 15 residues. The V and J ends lost 0 bases and 5 bases respectively, with 15 bases between them. The germline V gene encodes CDR1 SGHKS and CDR2 YYEKEE (reference sequence). The CDR3 protein is CASSLVSIITHEQYF. CDR3 bases: TGTGCCAGCAGCTTGGTGTCGATAATCACCCACGAGCAGTACTTC.

The gene calls are TRBV10-3 and TRBJ2-5, with unresolved D. V shed 5 bases and J shed 4 bases, with 8 bases lying between them. The CDR3 has 12 residues. Germline loops: CDR1 ENHRY, CDR2 SYGVKD. In nucleotides, the CDR3 is TGTGCCATCAGTCCGAACCGAGAGACCCAGTACTTC. Protein: CAISPNRETQYF.

The chain uses TRBV12-3 or TRBV12-4 and TRBJ1-5, with 7 bases fitting TRBD1. The CDR3 totals 13 residues. V lost 3 bases, J lost 7 bases, and 3 bases stayed unmatched. The CDR3 DNA reads TGTGCCAGCAGTTTCGACAGGGTACAGCCCCAGCATTTT. Amino acid sequence: CASSFDRVQPQHF.

At least ten counts were recorded for this clonotype. The chain joins TRBV5-1 to TRBJ2-5; D is unresolved. Germline lookup yields CDR1 SGHRS and CDR2 YFSETQ. V was trimmed by 4 bases and J by 2 bases, leaving 6 bases between them. CDR3 length equals 12 residues. For the CDR3, the DNA is TGCGCCAGCAGCCTCATTCAAGAGACCCAGTACTTC. It codes for CASSLIQETQYF.

V usage is TRBV5-6 and J usage is TRBJ1-6; D remains ambiguous. The V end lost 3 bases, the J end lost 6 bases, and 10 bases lay between the germline ends. The CDR3 has 14 amino acids. CDR1 SGHDT and CDR2 YYEEEE come from the germline V gene. CDR3 DNA: TGTGCCAGCAGCTCGAGTTGGTCTAATTCACCCCTCCACTTT. Translation: CASSSSWSNSPLHF.

In its sample, this clonotype was seen a few times. The CDR3 nucleotides read TGTGCCAGCAGCCAAGCGCCGGGACAGCCGAGCACAGATACGCAGTATTTT. Its protein product is CASSQAPGQPSTDTQYF. The chain joins TRBV3-1 to TRBJ2-3, with 7 bases that match TRBD1. Germline V gene lookup returns CDR1 LGHDT and CDR2 YNNKEL (reference sequence). J lost 0 bases, V lost 1 base, and 7 bases had no gene match. This CDR3 has 17 amino acids.

This clonotype was counted ten times or more. V gene TRBV25-1 combines with J gene TRBJ2-5; D unclear. The V gene lost 1 base and the J gene lost 1 base, with 13 bases spanning the gap. This CDR3 spans 16 amino acids. Germline V gene sequence: CDR1 MGHDK, CDR2 SYGVNS. Here the CDR3 DNA reads TGTGCCAGCAGTGAATGGGATAGTAAGGCCCAAGAGACCCAGTACTTC. Translating gives CASSEWDSKAQETQYF.

The chain has TRBV3-1 and TRBJ2-3; D not resolved. Germline CDR1 LGHDT, CDR2 YNNKEL (reference sequence). The CDR3 is 17 amino acids. V lost 11 bases to trimming and J lost 2 bases, with 26 bases between them. CDR3 amino acids: CACTQDGLWAPTDTQYF. CDR3 in DNA: TGTGCCTGCACCCAAGATGGGCTTTGGGCCCCCACAGATACGCAGTATTTT.

This rearrangement joins TRBV12-3 or TRBV12-4 to TRBJ2-7, with D tentatively TRBD2 (6 bases). The CDR3 is made up of 12 amino acids. Trimming removed 6 bases from V and 1 base from J, with 7 bases in between. The CDR3 bases are TGTGCCAGCAGCCGGGAGTCCTACGAGCAGTACTTC. Translating it yields CASSRESYEQYF.

The rearrangement links TRBV12-3 or TRBV12-4 to TRBJ2-1, with 8 bases identical to TRBD2. This CDR3 is built from 14 residues. The V and J ends lost 4 bases and 10 bases, in that order; junction bases with no gene match: 9. The CDR3 is CASSSVSGINEQFF. CDR3 DNA sequence: TGTGCCAGCAGTTCGGTTAGCGGGATTAACGAGCAGTTCTTC.

V usage is TRBV24-1 and J usage is TRBJ2-7; D remains unclear. Per germline, CDR1 KGHDR and CDR2 SFDVKD. The germline V and J ends were trimmed by 5 bases and 4 bases, with 14 bases remaining between them. CDR3 length: 14 residues. CDR3 bases: TGTGCCACCAGTGTGAAGCTAGTAAAATACGAGCAGTACGTC. As protein: CATSVKLVKYEQYV.

Many counts were recorded for this clonotype. The chain employs TRBV12-3 or TRBV12-4 and TRBJ2-2; 7 bases fit TRBD2. The CDR3 loop spans 14 amino acids. Unmatched junction bases numbered 4, after V lost 5 bases and J lost 4 bases. Here the CDR3 reads CASSTREATGELFF. CDR3 DNA: TGTGCCAGCAGTACTCGGGAGGCCACCGGGGAGCTGTTTTTT.

This clonotype has ten or more counts. This chain connects TRBV5-1 to TRBJ1-2; D unclear. CDR1 and CDR2 (germline): SGHRS, YFSETQ. V shed 0 bases and J shed 4 bases, with 7 bases lying between them. This CDR3 is built from 13 residues. The CDR3 nucleotides read TGCGCCAGCAGCTTGGGGCAGTTCTATGGCTACACCTTC. Translating gives CASSLGQFYGYTF. Together with reference TRBV5-1 and TRBJ1-2, the CDR3 gives the full variable domain: KAGVTQTPRYLIKTRGQQVTLSCSPISGHRSVSWYQQTPGQGLQFLFEYFSETQRNKGNFPGRFSGRQFSNSRSEMNVSTLELGDSALYLCASSLGQFYGYTFGSGTRLTVV.

This clonotype was observed a few times. The chain uses TRBV29-1 and TRBJ2-1; either TRBD1 or TRBD2 may fit D (5 bases each). V was trimmed by 8 bases and J by 10 bases, leaving 15 bases between them. CDR1 is SQVTM, CDR2 ANQGSEA, per germline. The CDR3 is made up of 11 amino acids. CDR3 in DNA: TGCAGCACCCGGGGCCCAGGAGAGCAGTTCTTC. Translated, it gives CSTRGPGEQFF.